The 7 T cell receptor beta chains presented below share a single source sample, sequenced in a study of shared clonotypes between healthy human individuals. The assay was immunoSEQ multiplex PCR, and TCRdb's table has in-frame clones only and misses some. This sample yields around 2.1 million clones, of which about 93% are seen a single time; 1.5% to 2% belongs to the top ten. As defined, naive CD8 cells were CD45RO-negative and positively selected for CCR7, with terminally differentiated effector memory CD45RA+ cells excluded. The sequenced material came from naive CD8+ T cells from PBMCs. These receptors were obtained from a man aged 18 to 29 in good health. Some clones in this sample may be carry-over from other donors' samples.

This chain connects TRBV7-8 to TRBJ1-2; 7 bases agree with TRBD1. This CDR3 contains 15 residues. Trimming took 5 bases from V and 6 from J; bases not matched to a gene: 12. From germline, CDR1 is SGHVS and CDR2 FQNEAQ. CDR3 nucleotides: TGTGCCAGCAGCAATATCGCCACAGGGGCCCATGGCTACACCTTC. It translates to CASSNIATGAHGYTF.

Concerning this clone itself: This same CDR3 is encoded by further DNA sequences in the sample. The rearrangement links TRBV28 to TRBJ1-3; D call uncertain. Trimming took 6 bases from V and 0 from J, leaving 6 bases between them. The CDR3 covers 13 residues. Germline assignment: CDR1 MDHEN and CDR2 SYDVKM. DNA of the CDR3: TGTGCCAGCAGCCTAAGCTCTGGAAACACCATATATTTT. It specifies CASSLSSGNTIYF.

This clone was recorded only once. The rearrangement links TRBV6-6 to TRBJ2-7; D may correspond to TRBD1 or TRBD2 (6 bases each). The CDR3 has 11 amino acids. The germline V and J ends were trimmed by 6 bases and 5 bases, with 8 bases remaining between them. Germline assignment: CDR1 MNHNY and CDR2 SVGAGI (reference sequence). CDR3 in amino acids: CASREGDEQYF. The DNA for the CDR3 is TGTGCCAGCAGGGAGGGGGACGAGCAGTACTTC.

This sequence joins TRBV7-8 and TRBJ2-1; 11 bases map to TRBD2. The V gene's germline CDR1 is SGHVS and CDR2 FQNEAQ. The CDR3 has 17 residues. J was trimmed by 8 bases and V by 5 bases; bases with no gene match: 14. Here the CDR3 DNA reads TGTGCCAGCAGCGCGCGACTAGCGGGAAGTGGTGCCGATGAGCAGTTCTTC. Translated, it gives CASSARLAGSGADEQFF. The full variable domain, rest sourced from reference TRBV7-8 and TRBJ2-1, is GAGVSQSPRYKVAKRGQDVALRCDPISGHVSLFWYQQALGQGPEFLTYFQNEAQLDKSGLPSDRFFAERPEGSVSTLKIQRTQQEDSAVYLCASSARLAGSGADEQFFGPGTRLTVL.

The chain carries TRBV15 and TRBJ2-3; no firm D call. Germline V gene sequence: CDR1 LNHNV, CDR2 YYDKDF (reference sequence). V was shortened by 1 base and J by 0 bases, with 11 bases between the two germline ends. CDR3 size: 16 residues. The CDR3 spells CATSRVAPPSTDTQYF. DNA for the CDR3: TGTGCCACCAGCAGAGTTGCCCCCCCTAGCACAGATACGCAGTATTTT.

This sequence joins TRBV7-9 and TRBJ1-3, with a tentative D call TRBD1 (5 bases). Per germline, CDR1 SEHNR and CDR2 FQNEAQ (reference sequence). The CDR3 has 15 residues. With 1 base removed from V and 0 bases from J, the gap between germline ends came to 7 bases. CDR3 DNA sequence: TGTGCCAGCAGCTTAGGCCAGGGCTCTGGAAACACCATATATTTT. Amino acids: CASSLGQGSGNTIYF.

The chain links TRBV7-8 to TRBJ2-7; tentative D call: TRBD2 (6 bases). The CDR3 runs to 18 residues. Germline lookup yields CDR1 SGHVS and CDR2 FQNEAQ. V shed 7 bases and J shed 0 bases, with 25 bases lying between them. CDR3 in amino acids: CASIEAGELALSSYEQYF. The CDR3 DNA reads TGTGCCAGCATCGAAGCGGGCGAGCTAGCGCTGAGCTCCTACGAGCAGTACTTC.